The 8 T cell receptor beta chains presented below share a single source sample, sequenced in a study of breast tumors, draining lymph nodes, adjacent tissues. TCRdb analysed the multiplex PCR reads with MiXCR anew, one entry per CDR3 protein. The table records roughly 17,000 distinct CDR3 sequences, around two fifths of them present only once. The sequenced material came from breast tumor tissue. The receptors come from a female donor with breast cancer. Some clones in this sample may be carry-over from other donors' samples.

The V gene is TRBV5-8, the J gene TRBJ2-1, with 12 bases fitting TRBD1. Per the germline V gene, CDR1 is SGHTS and CDR2 is YDEGEE. CDR3 length: 15 amino acids. V was pared by 4 bases and J by 10 bases, with 9 bases of the junction left unmatched. CDR3: CASSETGTGGSEQFF. The CDR3 nucleotides are TGTGCCAGCAGCGAAACCGGGACAGGGGGCAGCGAGCAGTTCTTC.

Only one count was recorded for this clonotype. The genes are TRBV24-1 and TRBJ1-2; D possibly corresponds to TRBD1 (6 bases). Trimming took off 4 bases at V and 2 bases at J, with 7 bases between the two ends. This CDR3 region has 13 residues. The V gene's germline CDR1 is KGHDR and CDR2 SFDVKD. The CDR3 protein is CATSERGNYGYTF. Here the CDR3 DNA reads TGTGCCACCAGTGAGAGGGGGAACTATGGCTACACCTTC.

The V call is TRBV7-9, the J call TRBJ1-4; 8 positions match TRBD1. Per the germline V gene, CDR1 is SEHNR and CDR2 is FQNEAQ (reference sequence). The CDR3 contains 15 residues. V was pared by 0 bases and J by 8 bases, with 5 bases of the junction left unmatched. CDR3 amino acids: CASSLAQGAQEKLFF. Written as DNA, the CDR3 is TGTGCCAGCAGCTTAGCTCAGGGGGCGCAAGAAAAACTGTTTTTT.

The chain combines TRBV7-9 with TRBJ2-1, with 10 bases aligning to TRBD2. The V segment lost 5 bases and the J segment 0 bases; nucleotides outside the gene matches: 16. Germline CDR1 SEHNR, CDR2 FQNEAQ (reference sequence). This CDR3 region has 20 residues. The CDR3 spells CASSLGSKREGSSSYNEQFF. CDR3 bases: TGTGCCAGCAGCCTCGGGTCAAAGCGGGAGGGCTCGAGCTCCTACAATGAGCAGTTCTTC.

The V call is TRBV9, the J call TRBJ2-7; tentatively, D is TRBD2 (5 bases). V was shortened by 0 bases and J by 7 bases, with 8 bases between the two germline ends. Per the germline V gene, CDR1 is SGDLS and CDR2 is YYNGEE. This CDR3 has 12 residues. The CDR3 bases are TGTGCCAGCAGCGTAGGTCCGGGAGAGCAGTACTTC. The encoded protein is CASSVGPGEQYF. The whole variable domain, filled in from reference TRBV9 and TRBJ2-7, reads DSGVTQTPKHLITATGQRVTLRCSPRSGDLSVYWYQQSLDQGLQFLIQYYNGEERAKGNILERFSAQQFPDLHSELNLSSLELGDSALYFCASSVGPGEQYFGPGTRLTVT.

In this sample, this clonotype turned up a few times. This chain links TRBV7-8 with TRBJ1-5, with 7 nucleotides matching TRBD1. The germline V gene has CDR1 SGHVS and CDR2 FQNEAQ. The CDR3 contains 15 residues. V lost 0 bases, J lost 4 bases, and 3 bases stayed unmatched. Here the CDR3 DNA reads TGTGCCAGCAGCTTAGCCGGGACAGTTAATCAGCCCCAGCATTTT. Protein product: CASSLAGTVNQPQHF. Variable domain in full (rest from reference TRBV7-8 and TRBJ1-5): GAGVSQSPRYKVAKRGQDVALRCDPISGHVSLFWYQQALGQGPEFLTYFQNEAQLDKSGLPSDRFFAERPEGSVSTLKIQRTQQEDSAVYLCASSLAGTVNQPQHFGDGTRLSIL.

Ten or more counts support this clonotype. A much bigger clone sits one base away, suggesting this may be a read error. J is TRBJ2-3 and V is TRBV4-1, with D possibly matching TRBD2 (5 bases). V lost 4 bases to trimming and J lost 3 bases, with 14 bases between them. Germline V gene data show CDR1 as MGHRA and CDR2 as YSYEKL. The CDR3 spans 15 residues. CDR3 amino acids: CASSPYGVWTDTQYF. The DNA for the CDR3 is TGCGCCAGCAGCCCATACGGGGTGTGGACAGATACGCAGTATTTT.

This clonotype is medium-sized by share. V and J are TRBV20-1 and TRBJ2-1; perhaps TRBD2 as D (6 bases). The CDR3 loop spans 15 amino acids. The germline V gene encodes CDR1 DFQATT and CDR2 SNEGSKA (reference sequence). V was shortened by 6 bases and J by 0 bases, with 15 bases between the two germline ends. This CDR3 reads CSARSGESSYNEQFF. For the CDR3, the DNA is TGCAGTGCCCGCTCGGGGGAGAGCTCCTACAATGAGCAGTTCTTC.